In this sample, the clone carrying this TCR beta chain turned up a few times. The antigen is unknown. Treatment here: oral pan-JAK inhibitor, 5-10 mg twice daily. Extracted RNA was reverse transcribed into cDNA, the sequencing template. The assay was immunoSEQ multiplex PCR, and TCRdb's table has in-frame clones only and misses some. Among about 190,000 clones listed, 45% to 65% were seen once. The sample comes from a study of CD8+ T cells in alopecia areata. Study-wide background: A regimen of oral tofacitinib, 5 to 10 mg twice daily, was given to treated patients.

Study-wide points: Both scalp clonality and the expanded CD8+ clones among the top 100 showed a significant decrease with tofacitinib.

This TCR came from a human donor with alopecia areata. The sequencing here drew on CD4+ T cells sorted from blood, taken at week 4, from a patient treated with tofacitinib.

Here the CDR3 DNA reads TGTGCCAGCAGCTGGACTAGCGGGAGGGTTGAGACCCAGTACTTC. Residues: CASSWTSGRVETQYF. The V call is TRBV2, the J call TRBJ2-5; 15 bases fit TRBD2. V gave up 6 bases and J gave up 5 bases; unmatched junction bases: 4. There are 15 residues in the CDR3. CDR1 is SNHLY and CDR2 is FYNNEI in the germline V gene.